This T cell receptor beta chain emerged from a study of T cell responses to AZD1222 COVID-19 vaccine. Regarding the study as a whole: Unmutated variant regions are reportedly the target of nearly half of TCRs that are spike-specific. Donors skewed white British and female; clonal diversity was possibly underestimated.

This clone was observed a single time. Its cognate antigen is unknown. Only in-frame clones appear in the TCRdb table, and some are missing; sequencing was by immunoSEQ multiplex PCR. The sample contains about 160,000 clones, around 89% of which appear only once. CDR3 length equals 15 residues. Germline V gene sequence: CDR1 LNHNV, CDR2 YYDKDF (reference sequence). With V trimmed by 5 bases and J by 6 bases, 11 bases remained unmatched. Sequencing used peripheral blood, obtained on day 0 of AZD1222 vaccination. The rearrangement links TRBV15 to TRBJ2-3, with 7 bases identical to TRBD2. The clonotype comes from an adult in good health. The CDR3 sequence is CATSVQRGPGDTQYF. The CDR3 region has the DNA TGTGCCACCAGCGTTCAGCGGGGTCCTGGGGATACGCAGTATTTT.